These 19 T cell receptor beta chains were sequenced from one sample in a study of memory CD4+ T cells and cytomegalovirus serostatus. TCRdb keeps only in-frame clones here, not all; method: immunoSEQ multiplex PCR. The sample includes some 67,000 clones, about 70% of them seen just once. The sort gate was single viable CD3+CD4+CD8-CD45RO+ cells for memory CD4+ T cells. What was sequenced was memory CD4+ T cells from blood. These receptors all stem from an adult in good health and CMV-seropositive.

This sequence joins TRBV28 and TRBJ1-1, with D unclear. V lost 2 bases to trimming and J lost 3 bases, with 4 bases between them. CDR1 and CDR2 (germline): MDHEN, SYDVKM. This CDR3 region has 12 residues. CDR3 region: CASSLMYTEAFF. CDR3 DNA sequence: TGTGCCAGCAGTTTAATGTACACTGAAGCTTTCTTT.

This chain joins TRBV7-8 and TRBJ2-5; 7 nucleotides agree with TRBD2. The germline gives CDR1 SGHVS, CDR2 FQNEAQ. The CDR3 covers 16 residues. V lost 0 bases, J lost 5 bases, and 9 bases stayed unmatched. This chain's CDR3 is CASSLAWVREGETQYF. The CDR3 region has the DNA TGTGCCAGCAGCTTAGCGTGGGTCAGGGAGGGGGAGACCCAGTACTTC.

The chain recombines TRBV15 with TRBJ2-1; possible D gene TRBD1, 5 bases. The CDR3 is 16 amino acids. V was trimmed by 5 bases and J by 0 bases, leaving 14 bases between them. CDR1 is LNHNV and CDR2 is YYDKDF in the germline V gene (reference sequence). CDR3 coding DNA: TGTGCCACCAGCTTGTTCGCTGACAGCTCCTACAATGAGCAGTTCTTC. Its translation is CATSLFADSSYNEQFF.

This clone came up once. The V gene is TRBV7-3, the J gene TRBJ1-1; D gene unclear. The CDR3 consists of 13 residues. The ends were cut back, 3 bases at V and 4 bases at J, with 9 bases in the middle. CDR1 is SGHTA, CDR2 FQGTGA, per germline. The CDR3 sequence is CASSFTSGTEAFF. In nucleotides, the CDR3 is TGTGCCAGCAGCTTCACGAGTGGCACTGAAGCTTTCTTT. The whole variable domain, remainder taken from reference TRBV7-3 and TRBJ1-1, is GAGVSQTPSNKVTEKGKYVELRCDPISGHTALYWYRQSLGQGPEFLIYFQGTGAADDSGLPNDRFFAVRPEGSVSTLKIQRTERGDSAVYLCASSFTSGTEAFFGQGTRLTVV.

V usage is TRBV7-9 and J usage is TRBJ2-7; TRBD1 matches 9 bases. V was clipped by 3 bases and J by 5 bases; unmatched bases: 5. This CDR3 contains 14 residues. Germline V gene data show CDR1 as SEHNR and CDR2 as FQNEAQ (reference sequence). The CDR3 DNA reads TGTGCCAGCAGCTTGGGAAGGACAGGGGACGAGCAGTACTTC. Encoded protein: CASSLGRTGDEQYF. The full variable domain, its missing parts supplied by reference TRBV7-9 and TRBJ2-7, is DTGVSQNPRHKITKRGQNVTFRCDPISEHNRLYWYRQTLGQGPEFLTYFQNEAQLEKSRLLSDRFSAERPKGSFSTLEIQRTEQGDSAMYLCASSLGRTGDEQYFGPGTRLTVT.

V usage is TRBV9 and J usage is TRBJ2-3; D is possibly TRBD1 (6 bases). The CDR3 consists of 15 residues. Germline V gene data show CDR1 as SGDLS and CDR2 as YYNGEE. Trimming removed 3 bases at V and 0 bases at J, with 11 bases between. CDR3: CASSASRGSTDTQYF. CDR3 nucleotides: TGTGCCAGCAGCGCCTCTAGGGGGAGCACAGATACGCAGTATTTT.

The chain combines TRBV5-1 with TRBJ2-7; D is unresolved. The CDR3 loop spans 11 amino acids. V lost 0 bases, J lost 7 bases, and 5 bases lay in between. Looked up from germline, CDR1 is SGHRS and CDR2 is YFSETQ. Here the CDR3 reads CASSLAPEQYF. The CDR3 nucleotides read TGCGCCAGCAGCTTGGCGCCGGAGCAGTACTTC.

The rearrangement joins TRBV7-8 to TRBJ2-5; D might be TRBD1 (6 bases). Germline V gene sequence: CDR1 SGHVS, CDR2 FQNEAQ. V lost 4 bases and J 4 bases, leaving 16 bases between the germline ends. CDR3 length: 15 residues. The CDR3 spells CASSSTEQGRETQYF. The CDR3 bases are TGTGCCAGCAGCTCAACCGAACAGGGCCGAGAGACCCAGTACTTC. Based on the CDR3 plus reference TRBV7-8 and TRBJ2-5, the full variable domain is GAGVSQSPRYKVAKRGQDVALRCDPISGHVSLFWYQQALGQGPEFLTYFQNEAQLDKSGLPSDRFFAERPEGSVSTLKIQRTQQEDSAVYLCASSSTEQGRETQYFGPGTRLLVL.

The chain uses TRBV11-3 and TRBJ2-5, with TRBD1 matching over 9 bases. The CDR3 covers 14 residues. Germline-derived CDR1 and CDR2 are SGHNT and YENEEA. Losses at the gene ends were 5 bases for V and 5 bases for J; bases not matched to a gene: 6. CDR3: CASSPFGQGETQYF. The DNA of the CDR3 is TGTGCCAGCAGCCCGTTTGGACAGGGGGAGACCCAGTACTTC.

The chain joins TRBV7-4 to TRBJ2-6; D is unresolved. The CDR3 has 18 residues. Germline V gene sequence: CDR1 SGHVT, CDR2 SQSDAQ. Trimming cost V 5 bases and J 5 bases, with 22 bases left between them. CDR3 sequence reads: CASSQISSSQSRANVLTF. CDR3 DNA sequence: TGTGCCAGCAGCCAAATCAGTAGCTCACAAAGTCGGGCCAACGTCCTGACTTTC. The full variable domain, in which reference TRBV7-4 and TRBJ2-6 provide the parts outside the CDR3, is GAGVSQSPRYKVAKRGRDVALRCDSISGHVTLYWYRQTLGQGSEVLTYSQSDAQRDKSGRPSGRFSAERPERSVSTLKIQRTEQGDSAVYLCASSQISSSQSRANVLTFGAGSRLTVL.

V is TRBV5-1 and J is TRBJ1-1; no clear D gene. Trimming took 4 bases from V and 4 from J, leaving 14 bases between them. The CDR3 runs 14 residues. CDR1 is SGHRS, CDR2 YFSETQ, per germline. DNA for the CDR3: TGCGCCAGCAGCACGGCCCCACCTGGCACTGAAGCTTTCTTT. As protein: CASSTAPPGTEAFF.

The V gene is TRBV6-5, the J gene TRBJ1-1; 7 nucleotides match TRBD1. The trim removed 8 bases at V and 1 base at J, leaving 4 bases unmatched. The CDR3 runs to 13 residues. Germline CDR1 is MNHEY and CDR2 is SVGAGI. Here the CDR3 DNA reads TGTGCCAGCTACAGGGGCGCGAACACTGAAGCTTTCTTT. This gives the protein CASYRGANTEAFF.

V and J are TRBV5-1 and TRBJ2-4; a weak D match, TRBD2 (6 bases). CDR1 and CDR2 from the germline V gene are SGHRS and YFSETQ. The CDR3 runs 14 residues. Trimming removed 4 bases at V and 3 bases at J, with 11 bases between. The CDR3 region has the DNA TGCGCCAGCAGCGTGGGGACTGGCAAAAACATTCAGTACTTC. Its protein product is CASSVGTGKNIQYF.

This CDR3 reads CASRNRDGYTF. For the CDR3, the DNA is TGTGCCAGCAGGAACAGGGACGGCTACACCTTC. V usage is TRBV6-1 and J usage is TRBJ1-2; D perhaps matches TRBD1 (6 bases). Deletions cut 6 bases from V and 8 bases from J, with 10 bases between. This CDR3 has 11 residues. Germline V lookup: CDR1 MNHNS, CDR2 SASEGT.

The chain uses TRBV7-2 and TRBJ2-5; TRBD1 might be the D (6 bases). The V gene lost 4 bases and the J gene lost 5 bases, with 17 bases spanning the gap. The CDR3 runs 15 residues. The germline V gene has CDR1 SGHTA and CDR2 FQGNSA. The DNA for the CDR3 is TGTGCCAGCAGCTGGTCCAGGGGCAATGGGGAGACCCAGTACTTC. Translated, it gives CASSWSRGNGETQYF.

The table lists this clone with a few counts. CDR3 nucleotides: TGTGCCAGCAGCACGAGGCCCGCTGGGTTGGTTAATGAAAAACTGTTTTTT. This encodes CASSTRPAGLVNEKLFF. The J gene is TRBJ1-4, the V gene TRBV21-1. TRBV21-1 is marked as a pseudogene. This CDR3 has 17 residues.

The V gene is TRBV4-1, the J gene TRBJ2-1, with 10 bases fitting TRBD1. This CDR3 has 17 residues. Losses at the gene ends were 2 bases for V and 4 bases for J; bases not matched to a gene: 8. CDR1 and CDR2 from the germline V gene are MGHRA and YSYEKL. The CDR3 region is CASSQLAGTGVYNEQFF. In DNA form, the CDR3 reads TGCGCCAGCAGCCAACTGGCCGGGACAGGGGTTTACAATGAGCAGTTCTTC.

The V gene is TRBV18, the J gene TRBJ1-3, with a tentative D call TRBD1 (5 bases). Trimming took off 6 bases at V and 2 bases at J, with 14 bases between the two ends. CDR3 length: 15 residues. The V gene's germline CDR1 is KGHSH and CDR2 LQKENI. CDR3 protein: CASSQQGLPGNTIYF. The CDR3, as DNA: TGTGCCAGCTCCCAGCAGGGTCTCCCTGGAAACACCATATATTTT.

V usage is TRBV6-1 and J usage is TRBJ1-2; the match to TRBD1 covers 7 bases. J lost 4 bases, V lost 7 bases, and 6 bases had no gene match. The CDR3 sequence is 13 residues long. Germline V lookup: CDR1 MNHNS, CDR2 SASEGT. The CDR3 DNA is TGTGCCAGCAAATCGACAGGGTTCTATGGCTACACCTTC. Its protein product is CASKSTGFYGYTF.